This T cell receptor beta chain was profiled in a study of blood T cells in healthy people across ages. CDR1 is LNHNV, CDR2 YYDKDF, per germline (reference sequence). V was shortened by 1 base and J by 0 bases, with 9 bases between the two germline ends. The CDR3 spans 16 residues. PCR was performed a second time for roughly 7 to 12 cycles using a sample-barcoded 5' primer and a J-beta primer mix. TCRdb reprocessed the 5' RACE reads via MiXCR and lists one record per CDR3 protein. This table holds just under 750,000 distinct CDR3 sequences, around a fifth found once. The sequenced sample consisted of blood. V is TRBV15 and J is TRBJ1-4, with D perhaps TRBD1 (5 bases). The TCR was taken from a man aged 65 to 79 in good health. The CDR3 DNA sequence: TGTGCCACCAGCAGAGTACGACAGCCAACTAATGAAAAACTGTTTTTT. Translated, it gives CATSRVRQPTNEKLFF.